Detailed here is one T cell receptor beta chain. Profiled with immunoSEQ multiplex PCR; TCRdb holds only in-frame clones, not every one. The data contain about 2.2 million clones, over 85% of them seen just once; the ten biggest clones take up around 1.7%. The germline V gene encodes CDR1 SGHVS and CDR2 FNYEAQ. The ends lost 4 bases at V and 5 bases at J; junction bases unmatched: 4. The CDR3 runs to 15 residues. The data stem from a study of shared clonotypes between healthy human individuals. Naive CD8 cells lacked CD45RO, underwent positive selection for CCR7 and left out terminally differentiated effector memory CD45RA+ cells.

Material: naive CD8+ T cells from PBMCs. This clonotype was obtained from a man in his late teens or twenties in good health. Some clones in this sample may be carry-over from other donors' samples. This chain connects TRBV7-6 to TRBJ2-2, with 10 bases fitting TRBD1. Here the CDR3 DNA reads TGTGCCAGCAGCTCAGGACAGGGGGGAACCGGGGAGCTGTTTTTT. This codes for CASSSGQGGTGELFF.